The present T cell receptor (beta chain) was sequenced within a study of shared clonotypes between healthy human individuals. Study-wide results and caveats: Non-shared clonotypes had lower generation probabilities than those shared by all four donors. Among the subsets, naive ones generally showed larger estimated richness than memory ones.

As concerns this clone: The antigen is not known.

Selected positively for CCR7 and CD45RO-negative, naive CD8 cells excluded terminally differentiated effector memory CD45RA+ cells. V was pared by 1 base and J by 2 bases, with 4 bases of the junction left unmatched. The CDR3 extends over 15 amino acids. In germline, CDR1 is SGHTA, CDR2 FQGNSA. Using immunoSEQ multiplex PCR, the repertoire was profiled, and TCRdb retains in-frame clones only, with some absent. Among fewer than 850,000 clones listed, about 96% were seen once. This clonotype originated in a man aged 25-45 years in good health. V is TRBV7-2 and J is TRBJ2-7; 8 bases line up with TRBD2. The sample taken for sequencing was naive CD8+ T cells sorted from blood. The CDR3 protein is CASSLGSREAYEQYF. The DNA of the CDR3 is TGTGCCAGCAGCTTAGGATCGCGGGAGGCCTACGAGCAGTACTTC.